This entry concerns a single TCR beta chain. The entry originates in a study of blood T cell repertoires in COVID-19. Using immunoSEQ multiplex PCR, the repertoire was profiled, and TCRdb retains in-frame clones only, with some absent. The sample records fewer than 300,000 clones, about 93% being singletons. This CDR3 has 13 amino acids. Looked up from germline, CDR1 is SNHLY and CDR2 is FYNNEI. V was trimmed by 4 bases and J by 2 bases, leaving 7 bases between them. Two negative PCRs, clearance, or symptom resolution had been documented for recovered Cohort 3 donors. The gene calls are TRBV2 and TRBJ2-3; no clear D. Material: PBMCs or T cells enriched from blood (not recorded which). The receptor was isolated from a woman under 40 who had recovered from COVID-19. The CDR3 DNA reads TGTGCCAGCAGTGTAGAGAACACAGATACGCAGTATTTT. Its translation is CASSVENTDTQYF.